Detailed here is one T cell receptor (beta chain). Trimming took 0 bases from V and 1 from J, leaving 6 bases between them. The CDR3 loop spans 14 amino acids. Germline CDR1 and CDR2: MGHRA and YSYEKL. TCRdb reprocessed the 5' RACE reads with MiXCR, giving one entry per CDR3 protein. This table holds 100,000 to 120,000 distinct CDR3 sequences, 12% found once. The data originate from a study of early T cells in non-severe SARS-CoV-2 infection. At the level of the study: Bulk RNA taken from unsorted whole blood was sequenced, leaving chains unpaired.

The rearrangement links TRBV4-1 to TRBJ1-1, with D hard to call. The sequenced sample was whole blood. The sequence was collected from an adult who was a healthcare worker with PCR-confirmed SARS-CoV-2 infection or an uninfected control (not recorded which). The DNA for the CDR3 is TGCGCCAGCAGCCAAGATTCGCCGAACACTGAAGCTTTCTTT. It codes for CASSQDSPNTEAFF.